What follows describes a single TCR beta chain. At one end, the junction sequence differs from germline, possibly due to a read error. Primers used in a second PCR of about 7 to 12 cycles were a sample-barcoded 5' primer and a J-beta primer mix. TCRdb independently ran MiXCR on the 5' RACE reads; one entry per CDR3 protein. This repertoire shows approximately 820,000 distinct CDR3 sequences, roughly 44% found once; its top ten account for approximately 20%. This entry belongs to a study of blood T cells in healthy people across ages. Sequencing was done on a sample of blood. This receptor was identified in a man aged 55 to 70 in good health.

CDR3 DNA sequence: TGTGCCAGCAGCTACTGGTACAGTGGAACCGATAATTCACCCCTCCACTTT. Its protein product is CASSYWYSGTDNSPLHF. The chain joins TRBV6-2 or TRBV6-3 to TRBJ1-6; D is unclear. The CDR3 has 17 residues. Germline-derived CDR1 and CDR2 are MNHEY and SVGEGT.